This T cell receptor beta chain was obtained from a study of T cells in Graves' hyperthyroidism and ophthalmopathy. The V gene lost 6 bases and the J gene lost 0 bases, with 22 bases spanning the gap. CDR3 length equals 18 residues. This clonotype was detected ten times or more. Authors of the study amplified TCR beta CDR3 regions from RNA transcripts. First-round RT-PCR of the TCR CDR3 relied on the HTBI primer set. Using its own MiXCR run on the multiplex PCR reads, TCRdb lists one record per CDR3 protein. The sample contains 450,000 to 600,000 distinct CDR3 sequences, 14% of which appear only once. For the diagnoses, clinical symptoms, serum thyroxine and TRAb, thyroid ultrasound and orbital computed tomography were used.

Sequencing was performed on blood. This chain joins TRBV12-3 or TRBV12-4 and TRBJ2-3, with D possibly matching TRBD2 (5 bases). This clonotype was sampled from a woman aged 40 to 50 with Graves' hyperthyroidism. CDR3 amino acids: CASSHLGGLLRSTDTQYF. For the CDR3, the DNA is TGTGCCAGCAGCCACCTTGGTGGACTCCTTCGGAGCACAGATACGCAGTATTTT.